The 10 T cell receptor beta chains reported below all come from one sample, sequenced in a study of T cell repertoires in cytomegalovirus infection. TCRdb ran MiXCR on the reads and lists one entry per CDR3 protein. In the table there are hundreds of thousands of distinct CDR3 sequences, about 11% of which are singletons. Sample: PBMCs. Receptors were obtained from a human donor in good health (CMV status not recorded). Some clones in this sample may be carry-over from other donors' samples.

This clonotype has more than one count but fewer than ten. The chain carries TRBV28 and TRBJ1-4; 7 bases are a match to TRBD1. After removal of 8 bases from V and 8 bases from J, the junction contained 8 bases not matched to a gene. CDR3 length: 13 residues. Germline CDR1 is MDHEN and CDR2 is SYDVKM. The CDR3 DNA sequence: TGTGCCAGCCACACAGGGGTTGGCGAAAAACTGTTTTTT. This encodes CASHTGVGEKLFF.

This clonotype was detected many times. The chain recombines TRBV7-6 with TRBJ2-1; D might be TRBD2 (7 bases). The CDR3 has 16 amino acids. V was clipped by 4 bases and J by 8 bases, with 21 bases between them. CDR1 SGHVS and CDR2 FNYEAQ come from the germline V gene. CDR3 sequence (DNA): TGTGCCAGCAGCTCCGCGGGGGCTAGCGTCGGGGATGAGCAGTTCTTC. Translating it yields CASSSAGASVGDEQFF.

At least ten counts were recorded for this clonotype. V usage is TRBV6-1 and J usage is TRBJ2-2, with D possibly being TRBD2 (6 bases). This CDR3 is 18 amino acids long. Trimming cost V 5 bases and J 4 bases, with 23 bases left between them. Germline CDR1 MNHNS, CDR2 SASEGT. Here the CDR3 reads CASSKGTPTRPRTGELFF. The CDR3 DNA sequence: TGTGCCAGCAGTAAAGGGACTCCTACGCGTCCTCGCACCGGGGAGCTGTTTTTT.

The V and J genes are TRBV29-1 and TRBJ2-7; D possibly corresponds to TRBD1 (6 bases). Trimming stripped 8 bases from V and 1 base from J, with 15 bases between. CDR1 is SQVTM, CDR2 ANQGSEA, per germline. This CDR3 has 13 amino acids. CDR3 loop: CSFQGRGSYEQYF. CDR3 nucleotides: TGCAGCTTCCAAGGCAGGGGTTCCTACGAGCAGTACTTC.

This clonotype was detected ten times or more. The chain carries TRBV7-8 and TRBJ1-1; 7 bases match TRBD1. The CDR3 runs 16 residues. V dropped 0 bases and J dropped 4; count of bases not matched to a gene: 8. The germline gives CDR1 SGHVS, CDR2 FQNEAQ. This CDR3 is CASSLATEGAGTEAFF. The CDR3 DNA follows: TGTGCCAGCAGCTTAGCGACCGAGGGGGCGGGCACTGAAGCTTTCTTT.

This clonotype was seen repeatedly, ten times or more. The V gene is TRBV5-4, the J gene TRBJ1-4, with D possibly TRBD1 on 5 matching bases. CDR3 length: 16 amino acids. The germline gives CDR1 SGHNT, CDR2 YYREEE (reference sequence). Deletions cut 3 bases from V and 8 bases from J, with 20 bases between. The CDR3 nucleotides read TGTGCCAGCAGCTCCGCACGGACGACCGGGGGGGAAAAACTGTTTTTT. It codes for CASSSARTTGGEKLFF.

The genes are TRBV5-1 and TRBJ2-5; D call uncertain. Germline-derived CDR1 and CDR2 are SGHRS and YFSETQ. There are 14 residues in the CDR3. Trimming took off 0 bases at V and 4 bases at J, with 10 bases between the two ends. The CDR3 protein is CASSLDALAETQYF. The CDR3 bases are TGCGCCAGCAGCTTGGATGCCTTAGCAGAGACCCAGTACTTC.

The sample holds many counts of this clonotype. The V gene is TRBV7-9, the J gene TRBJ1-4; 7 nucleotides line up with TRBD1. This CDR3 has 15 amino acids. V gave up 5 bases and J gave up 4 bases; unmatched junction bases: 7. The germline CDR1 and CDR2 sequences are SEHNR and FQNEAQ (reference sequence). CDR3 region: CASSRYRQGNEKLFF. CDR3 bases: TGTGCCAGCAGCCGATATCGACAGGGTAATGAAAAACTGTTTTTT.

This clonotype was counted ten times or more. The chain employs TRBV11-2 and TRBJ2-7; D not resolved. CDR1 SGHAT and CDR2 FQNNGV come from the germline V gene. The CDR3 has 13 residues. V was shortened by 1 base and J by 7 bases, with 11 bases between the two germline ends. As DNA, the CDR3 is TGTGCCAGCAGCTTAGGGCGGTTTAGGGAGCAGTACTTC. Its translation is CASSLGRFREQYF. Full variable domain (remainder filled in from reference TRBV11-2 and TRBJ2-7): EAGVAQSPRYKIIEKRQSVAFWCNPISGHATLYWYQQILGQGPKLLIQFQNNGVVDDSQLPKDRFSAERLKGVDSTLKIQPAKLEDSAVYLCASSLGRFREQYFGPGTRLTVT.

This clonotype was observed many times. The chain carries TRBV28 and TRBJ1-5; 8 bases match TRBD1. V trimming: 2 bases; J trimming: 4 bases; junction bases outside the gene matches: 4. Germline V CDR1 and CDR2: MDHEN, SYDVKM. This CDR3 spans 15 amino acids. Written as DNA, the CDR3 is TGTGCCAGCAGTTTAGCGACAGGGGAAAATCAGCCCCAGCATTTT. Its protein is CASSLATGENQPQHF.